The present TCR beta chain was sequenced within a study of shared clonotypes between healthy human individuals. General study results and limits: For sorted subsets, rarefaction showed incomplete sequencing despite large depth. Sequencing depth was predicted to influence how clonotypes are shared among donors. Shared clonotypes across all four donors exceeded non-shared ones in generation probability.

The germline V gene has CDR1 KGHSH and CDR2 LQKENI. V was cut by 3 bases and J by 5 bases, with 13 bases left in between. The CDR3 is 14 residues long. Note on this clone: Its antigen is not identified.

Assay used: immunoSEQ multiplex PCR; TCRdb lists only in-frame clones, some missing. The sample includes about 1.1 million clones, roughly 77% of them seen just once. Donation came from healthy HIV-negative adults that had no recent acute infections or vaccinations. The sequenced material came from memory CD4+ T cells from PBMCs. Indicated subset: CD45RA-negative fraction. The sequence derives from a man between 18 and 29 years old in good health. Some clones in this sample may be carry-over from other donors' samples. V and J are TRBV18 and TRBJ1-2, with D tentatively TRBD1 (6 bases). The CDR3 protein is CASSPNRDRYGYTF. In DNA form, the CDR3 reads TGTGCCAGCTCACCGAACAGGGATAGGTATGGCTACACCTTC.